These 12 T cell receptor beta chains originate from one sample sequenced in a study of beta chain features in type 1 diabetes. The authors reverse transcribed all of the isolated RNA, so sequencing captured expressed TCRB transcripts. Produced via immunoSEQ multiplex PCR; TCRdb's table is partial and in-frame only. This sample has under 20,000 clones; about 55% occur once, and the top ten carry 0.46%. The sample consisted of stem cell memory CD4+ T cells from blood. The receptors here all came from a young woman in good health.

This rearrangement joins TRBV4-1 to TRBJ2-1; tentative D call: TRBD1 (6 bases). Between the trimmed V and J ends, which lost 6 bases and 1 base, there was a span of 10 bases. CDR3 length equals 14 residues. Germline V lookup: CDR1 MGHRA, CDR2 YSYEKL. The DNA of the CDR3 is TGCGCCAGCAGGGCAGGGGAATCCTACAATGAGCAGTTCTTC. This sequence encodes CASRAGESYNEQFF.

The J gene is TRBJ2-5, the V gene TRBV30, with 12 bases that match TRBD1. The germline V gene has CDR1 GTSNPN and CDR2 SVGIG (reference sequence). V lost 2 bases and J lost 11; bases outside the gene matches: 9. CDR3 length equals 14 residues. This CDR3 is CAWSMGQGANEQYF. CDR3 nucleotide sequence: TGTGCCTGGAGTATGGGACAGGGGGCGAATGAGCAGTACTTC.

The chain has TRBV7-9 and TRBJ2-7; D ambiguous. The CDR3 is made up of 13 amino acids. Deletions cut 5 bases from V and 2 bases from J, with 10 bases between. Germline V gives CDR1 SEHNR, CDR2 FQNEAQ (reference sequence). The CDR3: CASSQDPTYEQYF. The CDR3 bases are TGTGCCAGCAGCCAAGATCCTACCTACGAGCAGTACTTC.

The sample holds a few counts of this clone. The chain is built from TRBV7-2 and TRBJ1-1; D gene uncertain. The germline V gene has CDR1 SGHTA and CDR2 FQGNSA. The CDR3 spans 14 residues. Between the trimmed V and J ends, which lost 1 base and 9 bases, there was a span of 15 bases. The CDR3 sequence is CASSLGLWERKAFF. CDR3 nucleotides: TGTGCCAGCAGCTTAGGCCTTTGGGAGCGTAAAGCTTTCTTT.

The count of this clone is one. The V call is TRBV6-6, the J call TRBJ1-1; D unresolved. V lost 8 bases and J 1 base, leaving 8 bases between the germline ends. The CDR3 covers 12 residues. The V gene's germline CDR1 is MNHNY and CDR2 SVGAGI (reference sequence). As DNA, the CDR3 is TGTGCCAGCGAGGCGGAGAACACTGAAGCTTTCTTT. It translates to CASEAENTEAFF.

The V gene is TRBV6-5, the J gene TRBJ2-1; a possible D gene is TRBD2 (5 bases). The V and J ends lost 6 bases and 0 bases respectively, with 12 bases between them. The CDR3 runs 15 residues. In germline, CDR1 is MNHEY, CDR2 SVGAGI. The CDR3 here is CASRNWESSYNEQFF. The CDR3 DNA reads as TGTGCCAGCAGGAACTGGGAGAGCTCCTACAATGAGCAGTTCTTC.

The chain is built from TRBV4-1 and TRBJ2-3; 7 nucleotides align to TRBD2. Germline V gene lookup returns CDR1 MGHRA and CDR2 YSYEKL. V gave up 2 bases and J gave up 3 bases; unmatched junction bases: 11. There are 17 residues in the CDR3. CDR3 sequence (DNA): TGCGCCAGCAGCCAAAGCCCAAGAGCGGGGCCGACAGATACGCAGTATTTT. It yields the protein CASSQSPRAGPTDTQYF.

The gene calls are TRBV6-1 and TRBJ1-1, with no clear D. V lost 7 bases, J lost 1 base, and 13 bases lay in between. The CDR3 is 14 residues long. Germline values: CDR1 MNHNS, CDR2 SASEGT. CDR3 sequence (DNA): TGTGCCAGCACCGCGGAACTTTCGAACACTGAAGCTTTCTTT. Translation: CASTAELSNTEAFF.

A few counts support this clone. V gene TRBV5-4 combines with J gene TRBJ2-3; D not resolved. This CDR3 has 15 amino acids. V shed 0 bases and J shed 0 bases, with 8 bases lying between them. Looked up from germline, CDR1 is SGHNT and CDR2 is YYREEE (reference sequence). CDR3 sequence: CASSLDSTSTDTQYF. CDR3 nucleotides: TGTGCCAGCAGCTTGGACAGTACTAGCACAGATACGCAGTATTTT.

The V gene is TRBV11-2, the J gene TRBJ1-1; possible D gene TRBD1, 6 bases. The V end lost 3 bases, the J end lost 4 bases, and 15 bases lay between the germline ends. The CDR3 covers 15 residues. Germline CDR1 SGHAT, CDR2 FQNNGV. The CDR3 spells CASSFVQGLGTEAFF. DNA for the CDR3: TGTGCCAGCAGCTTCGTACAGGGTTTAGGCACTGAAGCTTTCTTT.

V usage is TRBV5-8 and J usage is TRBJ2-7; 7 nucleotides agree with TRBD2. Per the germline V gene, CDR1 is SGHTS and CDR2 is YDEGEE. This CDR3 has 17 residues. Losses at the gene ends were 4 bases for V and 0 bases for J; bases not matched to a gene: 13. CDR3 coding DNA: TGTGCCAGCAGCCTACAGGTTAGCGGGTTCGTCTCCTACGAGCAGTACTTC. This sequence encodes CASSLQVSGFVSYEQYF.

V gene TRBV4-1 combines with J gene TRBJ2-1, with TRBD2 as a possible D gene (6 bases). Between the trimmed V and J ends, which lost 6 bases and 3 bases, there was a span of 15 bases. This CDR3 contains 15 residues. From germline, CDR1 is MGHRA and CDR2 YSYEKL. In DNA form, the CDR3 reads TGCGCCAGCAGACTCCTGACGGGACTCTACAATGAGCAGTTCTTC. It codes for CASRLLTGLYNEQFF.